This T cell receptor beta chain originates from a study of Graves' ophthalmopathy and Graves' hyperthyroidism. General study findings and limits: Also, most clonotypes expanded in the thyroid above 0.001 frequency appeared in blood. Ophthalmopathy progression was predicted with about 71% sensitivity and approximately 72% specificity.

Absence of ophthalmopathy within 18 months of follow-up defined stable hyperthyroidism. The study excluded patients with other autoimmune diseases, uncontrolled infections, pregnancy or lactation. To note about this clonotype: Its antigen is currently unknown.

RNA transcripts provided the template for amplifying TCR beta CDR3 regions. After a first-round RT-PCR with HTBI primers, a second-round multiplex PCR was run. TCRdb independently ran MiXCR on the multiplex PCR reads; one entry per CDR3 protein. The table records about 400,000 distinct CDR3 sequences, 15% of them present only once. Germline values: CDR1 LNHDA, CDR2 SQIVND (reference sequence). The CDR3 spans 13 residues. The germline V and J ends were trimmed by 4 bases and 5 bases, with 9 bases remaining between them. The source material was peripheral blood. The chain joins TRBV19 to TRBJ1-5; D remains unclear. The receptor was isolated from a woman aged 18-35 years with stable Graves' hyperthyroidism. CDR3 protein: CASSNPTDQPQHF. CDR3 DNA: TGTGCCAGTAGTAACCCGACCGATCAGCCCCAGCATTTT.